These 30 T cell receptor beta chains were all obtained from the same sample, sequenced in a study of identical twins. TCRdb passed the 5' RACE reads through MiXCR, listing each CDR3 protein once. This sample has under 250,000 distinct CDR3 sequences, with approximately 11% found just once. This sample was also put to use in a study of yellow fever vaccine responses in identical twins.

The source material was memory (CD45RO+) T cells sorted from blood. These receptors all come from a woman under 30 in good health.

Turning to this clonotype: The junction does not match germline at one end; this may be a read error. This rearrangement joins TRBV6-1 to TRBJ2-1; 9 bases align to TRBD2. Germline values: CDR1 MNHNS, CDR2 SASEGT. CDR3 length: 15 amino acids. CDR3 sequence (DNA): TGTGCCAGCAGGGAAGAGCGGGGGGCTTACAATGAGCAGTTCTTC. It encodes CASREERGAYNEQFF.

This clonotype was seen a handful of times. The chain has TRBV5-6 and TRBJ2-5; D is unresolved. The CDR3 spans 14 residues. Trimming shortened V by 0 bases and J by 3 bases, and 9 bases separated the two germline ends. Looked up from germline, CDR1 is SGHDT and CDR2 is YYEEEE. The CDR3 DNA sequence: TGTGCCAGCAGCTTGGATGGCAGAAAAGAGACCCAGTACTTC. Its translation: CASSLDGRKETQYF.

The V and J genes are TRBV27 and TRBJ2-1; tentatively, D is TRBD2 (6 bases). The V and J ends lost 2 bases and 0 bases respectively, with 14 bases between them. The CDR3 has 17 residues. Germline CDR1 is MNHEY and CDR2 is SMNVEV (reference sequence). CDR3 sequence: CASSLRGGAGSYNEQFF. CDR3 DNA sequence: TGTGCCAGCAGTTTAAGGGGCGGGGCAGGCTCCTACAATGAGCAGTTCTTC.

The DNA of the CDR3 is TGTGCCAGCAAAGAGGCAGGGCCCCCAGATACGCAGTATTTT. Translating gives CASKEAGPPDTQYF. The rearrangement joins TRBV12-3 or TRBV12-4 to TRBJ2-3; weak D call: TRBD1 (5 bases). The CDR3 is 14 residues long. V was clipped by 7 bases and J by 4 bases, with 15 bases between them.

This sequence joins TRBV5-5 and TRBJ2-3; 8 bases line up with TRBD1. Germline V gene sequence: CDR1 SGHKS, CDR2 YYEKEE (reference sequence). V gave up 0 bases and J gave up 4 bases; unmatched junction bases: 4. This CDR3 region has 15 residues. The CDR3 nucleotides read TGTGCCAGCAGCTTGGGACAGGGGAAGGCAGATACGCAGTATTTT. This gives the protein CASSLGQGKADTQYF. Full variable domain (missing parts from reference TRBV5-5 and TRBJ2-3): DAGVTQSPTHLIKTRGQQVTLRCSPISGHKSVSWYQQVLGQGPQFIFQYYEKEERGRGNFPDRFSARQFPNYSSELNVNALLLGDSALYLCASSLGQGKADTQYFGPGTRLTVL.

The chain couples TRBV2 to TRBJ2-3; the D is unclear. Trimming removed 6 bases at V and 3 bases at J, with 10 bases between. This CDR3 is built from 13 residues. Germline values: CDR1 SNHLY, CDR2 FYNNEI. CDR3 sequence (DNA): TGTGCCAGCAGCGCCGATTTAACAGATACGCAGTATTTT. It specifies CASSADLTDTQYF. Full variable domain (rest looked up from reference TRBV2 and TRBJ2-3): EPEVTQTPSHQVTQMGQEVILRCVPISNHLYFYWYRQILGQKVEFLVSFYNNEISEKSEIFDDQFSVERPDGSNFTLKIRSTKLEDSAMYFCASSADLTDTQYFGPGTRLTVL.

The rearrangement uses TRBV7-2 and TRBJ1-2; TRBD1 matches at 8 bases. The germline gives CDR1 SGHTA, CDR2 FQGNSA. J gave up 4 bases and V 8 bases, and 9 bases lay outside the gene matches. The CDR3 is 14 residues long. The CDR3 loop reads CASRGDRRSYGYTF. The CDR3 DNA is TGTGCCAGCCGCGGGGACAGGAGGAGCTATGGCTACACCTTC.

This clonotype appeared many times. The CDR3, as DNA: TGTGCCAGCAGCTTAGGAGATAGCGGGAGCCGTCCGTATTTT. Translating gives CASSLGDSGSRPYF. This chain connects TRBV7-2 to TRBJ2-3; 9 bases agree with TRBD2. After removal of 1 base from V and 14 bases from J, the junction contained 10 bases not matched to a gene. The CDR3 length is 14 residues. Germline V gives CDR1 SGHTA, CDR2 FQGNSA.

This clonotype was detected ten times or more. This rearrangement joins TRBV20-1 to TRBJ2-7; tentative D call: TRBD1 (5 bases). V gave up 7 bases and J gave up 7 bases, with 20 bases separating them. CDR3 length equals 13 residues. In germline, CDR1 is DFQATT, CDR2 SNEGSKA (reference sequence). The DNA for the CDR3 is TGCAGTGTCACGCCGGTGGGGCCCGAGGAGCAGTACTTC. This gives the protein CSVTPVGPEEQYF.

There are a few counts of this clonotype. The rearrangement links TRBV2 to TRBJ2-5; 9 nucleotides align to TRBD2. The J segment lost 2 bases and the V segment lost 5 bases, leaving 9 bases of the junction unmatched. The length of the CDR3 is 16 residues. Germline CDR1 SNHLY, CDR2 FYNNEI. The CDR3 DNA is TGTGCCAGCAGTACGAAAGCGGGGGGTAAACAAGAGACCCAGTACTTC. This translates into CASSTKAGGKQETQYF.

This clonotype has more than one count but fewer than ten. The rearrangement uses TRBV25-1 and TRBJ1-2; D possibly corresponds to TRBD1 (5 bases). Germline CDR1 is MGHDK and CDR2 is SYGVNS. The V gene lost 6 bases and the J gene lost 3 bases, with 14 bases spanning the gap. The CDR3 length is 14 residues. The CDR3, as DNA: TGTGCCAGCAGAGGACCGACGGGGCACTATGGCTACACCTTC. Its protein is CASRGPTGHYGYTF.

This clonotype came up a few times. The J gene is TRBJ2-4, the V gene TRBV29-1, with D possibly being TRBD1 or TRBD2 (6 bases each). This CDR3 is built from 13 residues. Germline CDR1 SQVTM, CDR2 ANQGSEA. The V and J ends lost 6 bases and 2 bases respectively, with 11 bases between them. CDR3 loop: CSVGGSPKNIQYF. CDR3 nucleotides: TGCAGCGTAGGGGGGTCCCCCAAAAACATTCAGTACTTC.

The CDR3 region has the DNA TGTGCCAGCAGCTTAGAGGGCGCCGTGACTAGCGTAACAGATACGCAGTATTTT. It is translated as CASSLEGAVTSVTDTQYF. The chain carries TRBV11-2 and TRBJ2-3; 8 nucleotides agree with TRBD2. With V trimmed by 0 bases and J by 3 bases, 11 bases remained unmatched. This CDR3 comprises 18 residues. The germline V gene encodes CDR1 SGHAT and CDR2 FQNNGV.

This clonotype occurred a few times. Written as DNA, the CDR3 is TGCAGTGCTAGCCGGCGAGGTGCGGGAGGTTCGAATGAGCAGTTCTTC. It translates to CSASRRGAGGSNEQFF. The chain has TRBV20-1 and TRBJ2-1; 8 bases map to TRBD2. J lost 7 bases, V lost 3 bases, and 14 bases had no gene match. Germline loops: CDR1 DFQATT, CDR2 SNEGSKA (reference sequence). The CDR3 length is 16 residues.

This clonotype was seen repeatedly, ten times or more. The chain links TRBV5-1 to TRBJ2-5; D is perhaps TRBD1 (6 bases). The germline gives CDR1 SGHRS, CDR2 YFSETQ. Trimming took 2 bases from V and 1 from J, leaving 9 bases between them. The CDR3 length is 14 residues. In DNA form, the CDR3 reads TGCGCCAGCAGCTTCGGACAGCTCCAAGAGACCCAGTACTTC. Encoded protein: CASSFGQLQETQYF.

This clonotype was counted between two and nine times. This chain uses TRBV20-1 with TRBJ2-7; D is ambiguous. Germline CDR1 is DFQATT and CDR2 is SNEGSKA (reference sequence). The CDR3 loop spans 16 amino acids. Deletions cut 4 bases from V and 7 bases from J, with 26 bases between. The CDR3 DNA reads TGCAGTGCTATTAACCCAAGGGTAGCCGGAATACGGGAGCAGTACTTC. Its protein is CSAINPRVAGIREQYF.

This clonotype was observed a few times. The V and J genes are TRBV3-1 and TRBJ2-7; 11 nucleotides agree with TRBD1. Looked up from germline, CDR1 is LGHDT and CDR2 is YNNKEL (reference sequence). This CDR3 has 14 residues. V lost 4 bases, J lost 5 bases, and 4 bases stayed unmatched. The CDR3 reads CASSRGQGADEQYF. In DNA form, the CDR3 reads TGTGCCAGCAGCCGCGGACAGGGGGCTGACGAGCAGTACTTC.

The chain is built from TRBV7-2 and TRBJ2-5; D might be TRBD2 (6 bases). V gave up 1 base and J gave up 5 bases, with 14 bases separating them. Germline CDR1 SGHTA, CDR2 FQGNSA. The CDR3 spans 15 residues. The CDR3 region is CASSLDSGVGETQYF. For the CDR3, the DNA is TGTGCCAGCAGCTTAGATTCGGGGGTAGGGGAGACCCAGTACTTC.

This clonotype was counted at least ten times. The genes are TRBV5-1 and TRBJ2-1; D is ambiguous. V lost 0 bases, J lost 5 bases, and 9 bases lay in between. This CDR3 has 14 amino acids. CDR1 is SGHRS and CDR2 is YFSETQ in the germline V gene. CDR3 protein: CASSLEVYHNEQFF. The CDR3 nucleotides read TGCGCCAGCAGCTTGGAGGTCTACCACAATGAGCAGTTCTTC.

This clonotype was seen at least ten times. This chain links TRBV4-1 with TRBJ2-1; 9 positions match TRBD1. Germline CDR1 and CDR2: MGHRA and YSYEKL. The CDR3 runs to 14 residues. Unmatched junction bases numbered 1, after V lost 6 bases and J lost 1 base. This CDR3 reads CASRGTGSYNEQFF. As DNA, the CDR3 is TGCGCCAGCAGAGGGACAGGGTCCTACAATGAGCAGTTCTTC.

This clonotype was found many times. The rearrangement joins TRBV7-6 to TRBJ2-5; a possible D gene is TRBD2 (7 bases). This CDR3 spans 14 amino acids. The V gene's germline CDR1 is SGHVS and CDR2 FNYEAQ. Trimming shortened V by 1 base and J by 6 bases, and 12 bases separated the two germline ends. CDR3 nucleotide sequence: TGTGCCAGCAGCTTAGAGGGAGGGGGACAGACCCAGTACTTC. The encoded protein is CASSLEGGGQTQYF. Full variable domain (rest looked up from reference TRBV7-6 and TRBJ2-5): GAGVSQSPRYKVTKRGQDVALRCDPISGHVSLYWYRQALGQGPEFLTYFNYEAQQDKSGLPNDRFSAERPEGSISTLTIQRTEQRDSAMYRCASSLEGGGQTQYFGPGTRLLVL.

This clonotype has just a few counts. V gene TRBV2 combines with J gene TRBJ1-3, with D maybe TRBD1 (5 bases). Germline assignment: CDR1 SNHLY and CDR2 FYNNEI. V lost 8 bases, J lost 0 bases, and 8 bases lay in between. This CDR3 spans 13 amino acids. The CDR3 here is CASVGGSGNTIYF. The CDR3 bases are TGTGCCAGCGTCGGGGGCTCTGGAAACACCATATATTTT.

In its sample, this clonotype was seen many times. The genes are TRBV5-1 and TRBJ2-1; 14 bases fit TRBD2. This CDR3 region has 15 residues. In germline, CDR1 is SGHRS, CDR2 YFSETQ. The J segment lost 7 bases and the V segment lost 5 bases, leaving 5 bases of the junction unmatched. As DNA, the CDR3 is TGCGCCAGCAGTTCGACTAGCGGGGGGGCTAATGAGCAGTTCTTC. It is translated as CASSSTSGGANEQFF.

The rearrangement joins TRBV6-2 or TRBV6-3 to TRBJ2-3, with D possibly TRBD1 on 5 matching bases. The CDR3 runs 16 residues. Per germline, CDR1 MNHEY and CDR2 SVGEGT. V lost 0 bases, J lost 4 bases, and 14 bases lay in between. CDR3 sequence reads: CASSYSPGLVADTQYF. In DNA, the CDR3 is TGTGCCAGCAGTTACTCCCCAGGGCTGGTGGCAGATACGCAGTATTTT.

V and J are TRBV12-3 or TRBV12-4 and TRBJ1-2; possible D gene TRBD1, 6 bases. Trimming pared 5 bases from V and 1 base from J, leaving 17 bases between. The CDR3 consists of 16 residues. Here the CDR3 DNA reads TGTGCCAGCAGTCTCATATCACAGGGAAGTAACTATGGCTACACCTTC. Protein product: CASSLISQGSNYGYTF.

The rearrangement links TRBV5-1 to TRBJ2-1; 8 bases match TRBD2. Germline assignment: CDR1 SGHRS and CDR2 YFSETQ. The trim removed 4 bases at V and 7 bases at J, leaving 13 bases unmatched. The CDR3 consists of 16 residues. CDR3 sequence reads: CASSPRGGRGPNEQFF. The CDR3 DNA is TGCGCCAGCAGCCCCCGGGGGGGAAGAGGCCCTAATGAGCAGTTCTTC.

This clonotype was seen ten or more times. The rearrangement uses TRBV7-9 and TRBJ1-1; D gene uncertain. V lost 5 bases, J lost 4 bases, and 8 bases lay in between. Germline CDR1 reads SEHNR; CDR2 reads FQNEAQ (reference sequence). The CDR3 totals 12 residues. The CDR3 loop is CASSRPPTEAFF. The CDR3 nucleotides read TGTGCCAGCAGCCGCCCCCCCACTGAAGCTTTCTTT.

This clonotype has just a few counts. The rearrangement uses TRBV6-1 and TRBJ2-2; D is unclear. With 7 bases removed from V and 2 bases from J, the gap between germline ends came to 17 bases. Germline V gene lookup returns CDR1 MNHNS and CDR2 SASEGT. The CDR3 is 16 amino acids. In nucleotides, the CDR3 is TGTGCCAGCACAGTCCCCCGGCAGATAAACACCGGGGAGCTGTTTTTT. It codes for CASTVPRQINTGELFF.

The gene calls are TRBV6-1 and TRBJ2-2, with 7 bases fitting TRBD1. V was clipped by 5 bases and J by 3 bases; unmatched bases: 9. Looked up from germline, CDR1 is MNHNS and CDR2 is SASEGT. This CDR3 is built from 16 residues. The CDR3 here is CASSKDGTAYTGELFF. In nucleotides, the CDR3 is TGTGCCAGCAGTAAAGACGGGACAGCCTACACCGGGGAGCTGTTTTTT.

This clonotype turned up a few times. The CDR3 is CASSLWSGVRYEQYF. The CDR3 DNA reads as TGTGCCAGCAGTTTGTGGAGCGGGGTTCGTTACGAGCAGTACTTC. J is TRBJ2-7 and V is TRBV12-3 or TRBV12-4, with 7 bases fitting TRBD2. J lost 4 bases, V lost 3 bases, and 9 bases had no gene match. The CDR3 length is 15 residues.